A selection of T cell receptor beta chains follows, all from one sample in a study of OX40 agonist ivuxolimab in advanced cancers. Sequencing was performed with immunoSEQ multiplex PCR; in TCRdb, only in-frame clones are kept and a portion is missing. The sample includes tens of thousands of clones, about 88% of them seen just once. The sequenced sample was CD4+ or CD8+ T cells sorted from blood, obtained in a trial of the OX40 agonist ivuxolimab. The receptors shown here come from an adult with an advanced solid tumor such as melanoma, head and neck, liver or kidney cancer. Each CDR3 is given with its conserved first and last residue. The D gene is left open where the match is weak. A row's size may be missing; if present it is once, few, many or a size class.

. TRBJ2-1 . TRBV10-1 TGCGCCAGCAGCTCAAGCTCCTACAATGAGCAGTTCTTC CASSSSSYNEQFF
TRBD2 TRBJ2-7 once TRBV5-3 TGTGCCAGAAGCTTGGAAGGCGGGAGGGTCACCTACGAGCAGTACTTC CARSLEGGRVTYEQYF
. TRBJ2-2 few TRBV9 TGTGCCAGCAGCCCCCCCCCAGGGAGTGGCACCGGGGAGCTGTTTTTT CASSPPPGSGTGELFF
. TRBJ1-5 few TRBV4-1 TGCGCCAGCAGCCAAGATCGGCAGGGAAGGCAGCCCCAGCATTTT CASSQDRQGRQPQHF
. TRBJ2-1 once TRBV6-6 TGTGCCAGCAGTTACCCCCCTGGCGGCCTCGTCAATGAGCAGTTCTTC CASSYPPGGLVNEQFF
TRBD2 TRBJ2-7 . TRBV14 TGTGCCAGCAGCCAAGCCGCGGGGGGTTCCTACGAGCAGTACTTC CASSQAAGGSYEQYF
. TRBJ2-2 . TRBV18 TGTGCCAGCTCACCGCGGGACTTTAACACCGGGGAGCTGTTTTTT CASSPRDFNTGELFF
TRBD1 TRBJ1-1 . TRBV5-1 TGCGCCAGCAGCTTTGGACAGGGGGCTATGATGAACACTGAAGCTTTCTTT CASSFGQGAMMNTEAFF
. TRBJ2-7 . TRBV30 TGTGCCTGGACTACAGGGGGGGTGTACGAGCAGTACTTC CAWTTGGVYEQYF
. TRBJ2-7 . TRBV28 TGTGCCAGCAGGCTCCCCGGGCCCAACGAGCAGTACTTC CASRLPGPNEQYF
TRBD1 TRBJ2-3 . TRBV19 TGTGCCAGTAGTTCAGACCGGGACAGGGTGGGGGCAGATACGCAGTATTTT CASSSDRDRVGADTQYF
. TRBJ1-5 . TRBV4-1 TGCGCCAGCAGCCAAGGGGATTCGAGCAATCAGCCCCAGCATTTT CASSQGDSSNQPQHF
TRBD1 TRBJ1-2 . TRBV7-3 TGTGCCAGCAGCCCTACAGGGGGCGCTGGTGGCTATGGCTACACCTTC CASSPTGGAGGYGYTF
. TRBJ1-1 . TRBV25-1 TGTGCCAGCAGTGGGAATGTCATAGGTGAAGCTTTCTTT CASSGNVIGEAFF
. TRBJ2-5 . TRBV7-9 TGTGCCAGCAGCTTCCTTGGGAGGCCTACGAAGGAGACCCAGTACTTC CASSFLGRPTKETQYF
. TRBJ2-5 once TRBV7-8 TGTGCCAGCAGCTTAAATCCGGCCCGTGGCCGCCAAGAGACCCAGTACTTC CASSLNPARGRQETQYF
TRBD1 TRBJ2-3 . TRBV11-2 TGTGCCAGCAGTTGGGACAGGGTTCGAACAGATACGCAGTATTTT CASSWDRVRTDTQYF
. TRBJ2-3 . TRBV21-1 TGTGCCAGCAGCCTAGCCTTAGCGGGACCTAGCACAGATACGCAGTATTTT CASSLALAGPSTDTQYF
TRBD2 TRBJ2-7 . TRBV6-6 TGTGCCAGCATGGACCCGGCTGGGCGGGGGTACGAGCAGTACTTC CASMDPAGRGYEQYF
. TRBJ1-5 . TRBV19 TGTGCCAGTAGTGCGCAGGGGAATCAGCCCCAGCATTTT CASSAQGNQPQHF
. TRBJ2-5 . TRBV7-2 TGTGCCAGCAGCTTATGGGGGAGCAAGTCAGAGACCCAGTACTTC CASSLWGSKSETQYF
TRBD1 TRBJ2-3 . TRBV5-1 TGCGCCAGCAGCCAACAGGGGGCCGGTGATACGCAGTATTTT CASSQQGAGDTQYF
. TRBJ2-7 . TRBV19 TGTGCCAGTAGCCCCACCCGGGAGCGCGAGCAGTACTTC CASSPTREREQYF
. TRBJ2-5 . TRBV5-6 TGTGCCAGCAGCCCGCGAACCGGCCGGGGTGGGAAGACCCAGTACTTC CASSPRTGRGGKTQYF
. TRBJ2-1 medium-sized TRBV9 TGTGCCAGCAGCGTCGCCGATGAAGGGGGGCAGTTCTTC CASSVADEGGQFF
. TRBJ2-3 . TRBV30 TGTGCCTGGAGTGTAGGGGCAGATACGCAGTATTTT CAWSVGADTQYF
. TRBJ2-2 . TRBV7-9 TGTGCCAGCAGCTTAGCGCAAGCGGGCAACACCGGGGAGCTGTTTTTT CASSLAQAGNTGELFF
. TRBJ1-2 . TRBV6-5 TGTGCCAGTATAAAAAGGGGTTTGGGCTATGGCTACACCTTC CASIKRGLGYGYTF
. TRBJ1-1 once TRBV28 TGTGCCAGTGCCGGCGGGGGGAACACTGAAGCTTTCTTT CASAGGGNTEAFF
TRBD1 TRBJ1-2 . TRBV15 TGTGCCACCAGCAGGTTACAGGGGAGCGGCTATGGCTACACCTTC CATSRLQGSGYGYTF
TRBD2 TRBJ2-5 . TRBV19 TGTGCCAGCAAGTCGGGGGGGGAGACCCAGTACTTC CASKSGGETQYF
. TRBJ2-4 . TRBV6-5 TGTGCCAGCAGTTACTCGTGGTCTGCCAAAAACATTCAGTACTTC CASSYSWSAKNIQYF
. TRBJ2-1 . TRBV7-9 TGTGCCAGCACCAGGGGCGGAAGCTCCTACAATGAGCAGTTCTTC CASTRGGSSYNEQFF
. TRBJ2-7 . TRBV2 TGTGCCAGCAGCGACGGACAGGAGGGATACGAGCAGTACTTC CASSDGQEGYEQYF
. TRBJ2-5 . TRBV7-9 TGTGCCAGCAGCCGAACTCAAGAGACCCAGTACTTC CASSRTQETQYF
TRBD2 TRBJ2-5 once TRBV2 TGTGCCAGCAGTTCGACTAGCGGGGGCGGGGCCCAGTACTTC CASSSTSGGGAQYF
. TRBJ2-1 . TRBV5-4 TGTGCCAGCAGCTTCACACAAAGCTCCTACAATGAGCAGTTCTTC CASSFTQSSYNEQFF
. TRBJ1-4 . TRBV28 TGTGCCAGCAGTTCAACACGGGGCTCTGCAACTAATGAAAAACTGTTTTTT CASSSTRGSATNEKLFF
TRBD1 TRBJ1-1 . TRBV6-1 TGTGCCAGCAGTGAAACCGGGACAGGGAGACGCGCTTTCTTT CASSETGTGRRAFF
TRBD1 TRBJ2-2 . TRBV11-3 TGTGCCAGCAGCCTGGGCCAGGGGGCCACCGGGGAGCTGTTTTTT CASSLGQGATGELFF
. TRBJ2-3 . TRBV7-9 TGTGCCAGCAGCTCCAATAGAGGCCCCCGGGTGACAGATACGCAGTATTTT CASSSNRGPRVTDTQYF
. TRBJ1-1 . TRBV7-9 TGTGCCAGCAGTCCCCAGGGAACGAACACTGAAGCTTTCTTT CASSPQGTNTEAFF
. TRBJ2-3 . TRBV5-1 TGCGCCAGCAGCTTGGGTAACGGGGGCACAGATACGCAGTATTTT CASSLGNGGTDTQYF
TRBD1 TRBJ2-1 . TRBV7-3 TGTGCCAGCAGCTCCTCGGGGAGGACAGGGCGGGATGAGCAGTTCTTC CASSSSGRTGRDEQFF
. TRBJ2-2 . TRBV18 TGTGCCAGCTCACCAGACTTTCGGGAGAACACCGGGGAGCTGTTTTTT CASSPDFRENTGELFF
TRBD1 TRBJ2-7 few TRBV6-6 TGTGCCAGTGGACAGGGCTACGAGCAGTACTTC CASGQGYEQYF